What follows are 13 T cell receptor beta chains derived from one specimen sequenced in a study of blood T cell repertoires in COVID-19. Sequencing was performed with immunoSEQ multiplex PCR; in TCRdb, only in-frame clones are kept and a portion is missing. The sample lists approximately 220,000 clones, around 81% seen once, with 3% to 3.5% in the top ten. Sequenced input: peripheral blood. The receptors originated from a woman aged 30 to 39 who had recovered from COVID-19.

This clone turned up a few times. The chain uses TRBV7-2 and TRBJ1-4; maybe TRBD1 (6 bases). From germline, CDR1 is SGHTA and CDR2 FQGNSA. This CDR3 has 15 residues. V lost 3 bases and J lost 3, with 11 bases in between. In DNA, the CDR3 is TGTGCCAGCAGCTTGCAGGGGATGCCTAATGAAAAACTGTTTTTT. The encoded protein is CASSLQGMPNEKLFF.

In its sample, this clone was seen once. CDR3 residues: CASSRGLAGGSGEQYF. CDR3 coding DNA: TGTGCCAGCAGCCGGGGACTAGCGGGAGGATCAGGGGAGCAGTACTTC. The rearrangement links TRBV14 to TRBJ2-7, with TRBD2 matching over 15 bases. With V trimmed by 4 bases and J by 7 bases, 8 bases remained unmatched. This CDR3 comprises 16 residues. The germline gives CDR1 SGHDN, CDR2 FVKESK. Supplemented by reference TRBV14 and TRBJ2-7, the full variable domain reads EAGVTQFPSHSVIEKGQTVTLRCDPISGHDNLYWYRRVMGKEIKFLLHFVKESKQDESGMPNNRFLAERTGGTYSTLKVQPAELEDSGVYFCASSRGLAGGSGEQYFGPGTRLTVT.

The count of this clone is one. This chain links TRBV11-3 with TRBJ1-1; the D is unclear. Trimming took 1 base from V and 0 from J, leaving 3 bases between them. CDR1 and CDR2 from the germline V gene are SGHNT and YENEEA. The CDR3 is 13 amino acids. CDR3 sequence: CASSLAVNTEAFF. CDR3 nucleotides: TGTGCCAGCAGCTTAGCTGTGAACACTGAAGCTTTCTTT.

The V gene is TRBV28, the J gene TRBJ1-5, with TRBD1 matching over 7 bases. Germline V gene lookup returns CDR1 MDHEN and CDR2 SYDVKM. CDR3 length equals 15 residues. The J segment lost 1 base and the V segment lost 6 bases, leaving 6 bases of the junction unmatched. The CDR3 is CASSVQGTSNQPQHF. CDR3 nucleotides: TGTGCCAGCAGCGTACAGGGGACAAGCAATCAGCCCCAGCATTTT.

The rearrangement links TRBV3-1 (or the pseudogene TRBV3-2) to TRBJ1-1; no clear D gene. CDR1 LGHDT and CDR2 YNNKEL come from the germline V gene (reference sequence). The CDR3 loop spans 13 amino acids. V lost 4 bases and J 1 base, leaving 7 bases between the germline ends. The CDR3, as DNA: TGTGCCAGCAGCCTCGGGGAGAACACTGAAGCTTTCTTT. Encoded protein: CASSLGENTEAFF.

The V and J genes are TRBV10-1 and TRBJ2-3; the D gene is possibly TRBD2 (6 bases). The ends were cut back, 8 bases at V and 0 bases at J, with 15 bases in the middle. Germline CDR1 reads WNHNN; CDR2 reads SYGVQD (reference sequence). The CDR3 sequence is 15 residues long. Here the CDR3 reads CASRSGSGSTDTQYF. Written as DNA, the CDR3 is TGCGCCAGCCGCTCGGGGAGCGGGAGCACAGATACGCAGTATTTT.

V usage is TRBV9 and J usage is TRBJ2-1; D ambiguous. The ends were cut back, 0 bases at V and 6 bases at J, with 10 bases in the middle. The germline V gene has CDR1 SGDLS and CDR2 YYNGEE. This CDR3 comprises 14 residues. Here the CDR3 reads CASSVGLSGNEQFF. The CDR3 DNA reads as TGTGCCAGCAGCGTAGGGCTCTCGGGCAATGAGCAGTTCTTC. Looking up the rest from reference TRBV9 and TRBJ2-1 gives the full variable domain: DSGVTQTPKHLITATGQRVTLRCSPRSGDLSVYWYQQSLDQGLQFLIQYYNGEERAKGNILERFSAQQFPDLHSELNLSSLELGDSALYFCASSVGLSGNEQFFGPGTRLTVL.

This clone was detected once. The chain links TRBV30 to TRBJ1-1; TRBD1 agrees at 12 bases. Trimming at V came to 2 bases and at J to 5 bases, leaving 9 bases not matched to a gene. CDR3 size: 16 residues. The V gene's germline CDR1 is GTSNPN and CDR2 SVGIG (reference sequence). The CDR3 region has the DNA TGTGCCTGGAGTTCCGGGACAGGGGGCTTTGGGACTGAAGCTTTCTTT. Translating gives CAWSSGTGGFGTEAFF.

In this sample, this clone turned up once. In nucleotides, the CDR3 is TGTGCCAGCAGCTTAGAGCCCGGACTAGCGAGGAATGAGCAGTTCTTC. Protein: CASSLEPGLARNEQFF. The V call is TRBV11-2, the J call TRBJ2-1; 9 bases agree with TRBD2. This CDR3 is 16 amino acids long. The V segment lost 0 bases and the J segment 7 bases; nucleotides outside the gene matches: 7. Germline CDR1 is SGHAT and CDR2 is FQNNGV.

A remark on this clone: The junction departs from germline at one end; a sequencing error may be responsible. The chain uses TRBV7-9 and TRBJ2-7; 9 bases are a match to TRBD2. CDR3 length: 15 residues. Germline V gene data show CDR1 as SEHNR and CDR2 as FQNEAQ (reference sequence). CDR3 bases: TGTGCCAGCGGCTTTTCGACTAGCGGAGGGGTCGAGCAGTACTTC. Translated, it gives CASGFSTSGGVEQYF.

The chain links TRBV6-5 to TRBJ2-6; the D gene is possibly TRBD1 (6 bases). The V end lost 10 bases, the J end lost 8 bases, and 21 bases lay between the germline ends. CDR1 and CDR2 from the germline V gene are MNHEY and SVGAGI. The CDR3 totals 15 residues. The CDR3: CAITQGSARSNVLTF. As DNA, the CDR3 is TGTGCCATTACACAGGGCTCCGCTAGGTCCAACGTCCTGACTTTC.

DNA of the CDR3: TGTGCCTGGGAAACAGGGTCCAAAAACATTCAGTACTTC. It specifies CAWETGSKNIQYF. This sequence joins TRBV30 and TRBJ2-4; TRBD1 might be the D (6 bases). The V end was cut by 5 bases, the J end by 2 bases, with 10 bases between. Germline loops: CDR1 GTSNPN, CDR2 SVGIG (reference sequence). The CDR3 is 13 residues long.

This chain connects TRBV14 to TRBJ1-1; D call uncertain. This CDR3 has 17 amino acids. Per the germline V gene, CDR1 is SGHDN and CDR2 is FVKESK. Trimming stripped 1 base from V and 1 base from J, with 16 bases between. The CDR3 reads CASSQGQRVPPNTEAFF. CDR3 sequence (DNA): TGTGCCAGCAGCCAAGGTCAGCGAGTTCCACCGAACACTGAAGCTTTCTTT.